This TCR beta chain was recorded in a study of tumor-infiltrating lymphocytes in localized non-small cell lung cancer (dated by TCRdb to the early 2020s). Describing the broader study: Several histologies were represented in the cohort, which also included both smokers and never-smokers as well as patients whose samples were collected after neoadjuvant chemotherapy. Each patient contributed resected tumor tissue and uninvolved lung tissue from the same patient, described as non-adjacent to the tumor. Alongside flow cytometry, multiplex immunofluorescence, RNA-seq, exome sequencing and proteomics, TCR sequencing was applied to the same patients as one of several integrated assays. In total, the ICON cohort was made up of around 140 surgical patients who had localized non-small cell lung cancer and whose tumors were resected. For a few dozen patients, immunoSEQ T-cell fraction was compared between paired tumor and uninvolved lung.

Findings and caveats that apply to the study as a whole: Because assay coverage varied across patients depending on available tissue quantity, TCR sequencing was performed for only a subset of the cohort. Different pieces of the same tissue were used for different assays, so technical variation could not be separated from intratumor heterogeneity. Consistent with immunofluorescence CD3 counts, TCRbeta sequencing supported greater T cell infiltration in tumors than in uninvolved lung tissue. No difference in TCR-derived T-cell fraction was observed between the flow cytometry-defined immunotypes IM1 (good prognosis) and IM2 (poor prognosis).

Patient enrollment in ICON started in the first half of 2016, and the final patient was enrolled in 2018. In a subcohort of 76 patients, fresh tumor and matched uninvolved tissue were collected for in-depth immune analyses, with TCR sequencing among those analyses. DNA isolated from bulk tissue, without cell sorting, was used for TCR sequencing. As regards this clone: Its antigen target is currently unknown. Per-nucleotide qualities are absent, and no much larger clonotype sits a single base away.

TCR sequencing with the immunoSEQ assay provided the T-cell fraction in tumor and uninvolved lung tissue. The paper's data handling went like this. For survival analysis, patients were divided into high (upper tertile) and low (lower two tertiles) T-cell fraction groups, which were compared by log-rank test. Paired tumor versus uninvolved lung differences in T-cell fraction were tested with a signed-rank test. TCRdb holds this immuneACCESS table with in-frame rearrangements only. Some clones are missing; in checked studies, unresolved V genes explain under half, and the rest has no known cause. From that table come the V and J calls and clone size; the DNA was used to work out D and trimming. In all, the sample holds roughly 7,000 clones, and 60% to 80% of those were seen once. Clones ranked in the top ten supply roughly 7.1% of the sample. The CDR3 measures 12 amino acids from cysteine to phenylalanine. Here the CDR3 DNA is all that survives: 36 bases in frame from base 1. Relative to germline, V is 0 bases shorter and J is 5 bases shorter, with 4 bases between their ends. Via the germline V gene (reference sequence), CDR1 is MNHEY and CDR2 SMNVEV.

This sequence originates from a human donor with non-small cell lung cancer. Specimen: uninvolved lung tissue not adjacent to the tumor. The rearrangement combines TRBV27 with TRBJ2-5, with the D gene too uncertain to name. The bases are TGTGCCAGCAGTTTATCGGAGGAGACCCAGTACTTC. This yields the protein CASSLSEETQYF.